This entry concerns a single TCR beta chain. The record originates from a study of CD8 T cells in ankylosing spondylitis. In TCRdb, the 5' RACE reads were re-called with MiXCR into one record per CDR3 protein. The sample records a few hundred thousand distinct CDR3 sequences, about a fifth being singletons. The V end lost 5 bases, the J end lost 5 bases, and 22 bases lay between the germline ends. Germline assignment: CDR1 SSHAT and CDR2 FNYEAQ (reference sequence). The CDR3 has 17 residues. Sequenced sample: blood, either unsorted or a sorted T cell fraction (not recorded which). The sequence was collected from a female donor with ankylosing spondylitis or in good health (not recorded which). V and J are TRBV7-7 and TRBJ2-1, with a tentative D call TRBD2 (5 bases). Written as DNA, the CDR3 is TGTGCCAGCAGCCCCCTCCCTTCTAACACGGGGAACAATGAGCAGTTCTTC. Its protein is CASSPLPSNTGNNEQFF.